This entry features one T cell receptor beta chain sequence. As yet, its antigen is unknown. The V end was cut by 1 base, the J end by 10 bases, with 16 bases between. Germline assignment: CDR1 LNHDA and CDR2 SQIVND (reference sequence). The CDR3 consists of 14 residues. The data derive from a study of T cell repertoires in cytomegalovirus infection. At the level of the study: The public TCR beta signatures pointed to both CMV infection and matching HLA type. Whole-study results and caveats: In two of eight donors, the top clonotype was HLA-C-restricted CMV-specific. Cumulated frequencies of public TCR beta families served to identify carriers of CMV plus the relevant HLA.

TCRdb itself ran the reads through MiXCR, one entry per CDR3 protein. The repertoire consists of 350,000 to 400,000 distinct CDR3 sequences, with about 35% occurring once and the leading ten covering approximately 13%. Sequences were derived from cultured PBMCs, sampled from culture after CMV antigen stimulation. V usage is TRBV19 and J usage is TRBJ1-2; D call uncertain. The TCR originated in a human donor in good health (CMV status not recorded). Some clones in this sample may be carry-over from other donors' samples. As DNA, the CDR3 is TGTGCCAGTAGTATAGTCCCCACTAGTGGGGTCTACACCTTC. Translated: CASSIVPTSGVYTF.